This is a list of T cell receptor beta chains from one sample in a study of T cell changes during pregnancy in multiple sclerosis. Data came from immunoSEQ multiplex PCR; TCRdb stores just in-frame clones and leaves some out. There are 30,000 to 35,000 clones in the sample; approximately 90% occur only once, and roughly 3.5% lies in the top ten. This specimen was CD8+ T cells from peripheral blood mononuclear cells, taken in the third trimester of pregnancy. The receptor set was obtained from a female donor with multiple sclerosis, enrolled in a pregnancy study. The CDR3 runs from the conserved cysteine through the conserved F or W. D genes are given only for firm matches. Expanded clones get a size class; other rows say once, few or many, or leave the size out.

abundance	v_gene	d_gene	j_gene	CDR3nt	CDR3aa
NA	TRBV11-2	NA	TRBJ2-3	TGTGCCAGCAGCTTTACTGTAGATACGCAGTATTTT	CASSFTVDTQYF
NA	TRBV4-1	NA	TRBJ1-2	TGCGCCAGCAGCCCCCGGACAGCCCAGATCGGCTACACCTTC	CASSPRTAQIGYTF
few	TRBV6-1	TRBD1	TRBJ2-3	TGTGCCAGCAGTGAGGTTCAGGGGGCGACAGATACGCAGTATTTT	CASSEVQGATDTQYF
NA	TRBV4-2	NA	TRBJ2-3	TGTGCCAGCAGCCCTTTGGGGGGGCAGGGGACAGATACGCAGTATTTT	CASSPLGGQGTDTQYF
NA	TRBV27	NA	TRBJ1-2	TGTGCCAGCAGTTTAGTCCCCGGACAGATCTATGGCTACACCTTC	CASSLVPGQIYGYTF
NA	TRBV9	TRBD1	TRBJ1-2	TGTGCCAGCAGCGTCCAGAACAGGGGGACTAACTATGGCTACACCTTC	CASSVQNRGTNYGYTF
NA	TRBV2	TRBD2	TRBJ2-3	TGTGCCAGCAGGGAAGTAGCTAGCGGGGGGATCACAGATACGCAGTATTTT	CASREVASGGITDTQYF
NA	TRBV21-1	NA	TRBJ1-2	TGTGCCAGCAGCACGAATGGGGCAGACAGGGGGAATGGCTACACCTTC	CASSTNGADRGNGYTF
NA	TRBV7-6	NA	TRBJ1-2	TGTGCCAGCAGCTTAGAAGCGGGGGAAGGAGGCTACACCTTC	CASSLEAGEGGYTF
NA	TRBV7-2	TRBD1	TRBJ1-2	TGTGCCAGCAGCTTGGTACCAGGACAGGGTAGCTATGGCTACACCTTC	CASSLVPGQGSYGYTF
NA	TRBV4-3	TRBD1	TRBJ2-2	TGCGCCAGCAGCGGCCTCGGACAGGGGGCGAACACCGGGGAGCTGTTTTTT	CASSGLGQGANTGELFF
NA	TRBV5-1	TRBD2	TRBJ2-3	TGCGCCAGCAGCTTGGAAGGTAGCGGGGGGGCTTTGATGGCAGATACGCAGTATTTT	CASSLEGSGGALMADTQYF
NA	TRBV27	NA	TRBJ1-6	TGTGCCAGCAGTCCTCCCCGACAGAGGAGCTCCTATAATTCACCCCTCCACTTT	CASSPPRQRSSYNSPLHF
NA	TRBV9	TRBD2	TRBJ2-1	TGTGCCAGCAGCTTATCTTCTAGCGGGGGGATCAATGGGCAGTTCTTC	CASSLSSSGGINGQFF
NA	TRBV5-1	TRBD1	TRBJ2-3	TGCGCCAGCAGCTCCTACAGGGGGTCTGAAGGGGTACCGCAGTATTTT	CASSSYRGSEGVPQYF
once	TRBV19	NA	TRBJ1-1	TGTGCCAGTAAGGCGGGGGCAGGAACTGAAGCTTTCTTT	CASKAGAGTEAFF
NA	TRBV28	NA	TRBJ2-7	TGTGCCATCAACAGGGGAGGTGTTTACGAGCAGTACTTC	CAINRGGVYEQYF
large	TRBV2	TRBD2	TRBJ2-5	TGTGCCAGCAGTGATCAGCGGGGGGATCAAGAGACCCAGTACTTC	CASSDQRGDQETQYF
NA	TRBV7-2	NA	TRBJ2-5	TGTGCCAGCAGTCACCAACTCGGGGGGCCACTGTTGCAAGAGACCCAGTACTTC	CASSHQLGGPLLQETQYF
NA	TRBV30	NA	TRBJ1-1	TGTGCCTGGAGTCGGACTAACACTGAAGCTTTCTTT	CAWSRTNTEAFF
NA	TRBV4-3	TRBD2	TRBJ2-3	TGCGCCAGCAGCTTTCTATCCGGGACTAGCGGGGGGTATAGCACAGATACGCAGTATTTT	CASSFLSGTSGGYSTDTQYF
few	TRBV7-2	NA	TRBJ1-5	TGTGCCAGCAGCTTTACAGCGGCAGTTTATAATCAGCCCCAGCATTTT	CASSFTAAVYNQPQHF
once	TRBV5-6	TRBD1	TRBJ2-2	TGTGCCAGCAGCTACGGGGACAGGGGGCGCACCGGGGAGCTGTTTTTT	CASSYGDRGRTGELFF
NA	TRBV12-5	TRBD1	TRBJ1-1	TGTGCTAGTGCCCCAATGGACAGGATGAACACTGAAGCTTTCTTT	CASAPMDRMNTEAFF
NA	TRBV4-1	TRBD1	TRBJ2-1	TGCGCCAGCAGCCATTGGGACAGGGGCCCAATAGAGCAGTTCTTC	CASSHWDRGPIEQFF
NA	TRBV2	TRBD2	TRBJ2-3	TGTGCCAGCTGGACTAGCGATAGCACAGATACGCAGTATTTT	CASWTSDSTDTQYF
NA	TRBV5-4	NA	TRBJ2-1	TGTGCCAGCAGACCCACAGGGTTCGATGAGCAGTTCTTC	CASRPTGFDEQFF
NA	TRBV6-1	TRBD1	TRBJ1-4	TGTGCCAGCAGTGGGGGGACAGGGTTTGAAAAACTGTTTTTT	CASSGGTGFEKLFF
NA	TRBV5-6	NA	TRBJ2-7	TGTGCCAGCAGCTGGGGTTTTACTGAATTGGGGCCCTACGAGCAGTACTTC	CASSWGFTELGPYEQYF
NA	TRBV9	TRBD1	TRBJ2-7	TGTGCCAGCAGCGCCTCGACCGGGACAGGCGCCTACGAGCAGTACTTC	CASSASTGTGAYEQYF
NA	TRBV7-8	TRBD1	TRBJ1-1	TGTGCCAGCGGTCACAGGGGGAAGGCTGAAGCTTTCTTT	CASGHRGKAEAFF
NA	TRBV2	TRBD2	TRBJ2-5	TGTGCCAGCAGTGAACACGGGGGAGGGCAAGAGACCCAGTACTTC	CASSEHGGGQETQYF
NA	TRBV9	TRBD1	TRBJ2-7	TGTGCCAGCAGCGTAGTTCCCACCGGACAGGGTTTCAACGAGCAGTACTTC	CASSVVPTGQGFNEQYF
few	TRBV4-2	TRBD1	TRBJ1-1	TGTGCCAGCAGCAGGGACAGGGGAAGTAACACTGAAGCTTTCTTT	CASSRDRGSNTEAFF
medium-sized	TRBV6-4	NA	TRBJ2-6	TGTGCCAGCAGTGACTCTAGCGGCTCTGGGGCCAACGTCCTGACTTTC	CASSDSSGSGANVLTF
NA	TRBV15	NA	TRBJ2-6	TGTGCCACCCGGAGGAACACTGGGGCCAACGTCCTGACTTTC	CATRRNTGANVLTF
once	TRBV6-4	TRBD2	TRBJ2-2	TGTGCCAGCAGTTCGGGACTAGCGGGCGGGGAGCTGTTTTTT	CASSSGLAGGELFF
NA	TRBV12-5	TRBD1	TRBJ1-2	TGTGCCTCCGGGGAGACAGGGCTCGTCTATGGCTACACCTTC	CASGETGLVYGYTF
NA	TRBV4-3	TRBD2	TRBJ2-7	TGCGCCAGCAGTCGCGCTAGCGGGAGCTCCTACGAGCAGTACTTC	CASSRASGSSYEQYF
NA	TRBV2	NA	TRBJ2-5	TGTGCCAGACGACAGAGGGGGCAAGAGACCCAGTACTTC	CARRQRGQETQYF
NA	TRBV15	NA	TRBJ1-4	TGTGCCACCAGCAGAGAGGTCGGGGGGGGTAATGAAAAACTGTTTTTT	CATSREVGGGNEKLFF
NA	TRBV19	TRBD1	TRBJ1-1	TGTGCCAGTAGAAAGTCCCGGGACAGGGTAGTGAACACTGAAGCTTTCTTT	CASRKSRDRVVNTEAFF
NA	TRBV10-3	NA	TRBJ1-2	TGTGCCATCAGTGAGCTAATCTATGGCTACACCTTC	CAISELIYGYTF
large	TRBV4-3	TRBD1	TRBJ2-7	TGCGCCAGCAGCCAAGAATTGGGGACAGGGGGCGACGAGCAGTACTTC	CASSQELGTGGDEQYF
NA	TRBV7-3	TRBD1	TRBJ1-2	TGTGCCAGCAGCCCGGCCGGACAGGGCGAAGGCTACACCTTC	CASSPAGQGEGYTF
NA	TRBV27	NA	TRBJ1-3	TGTGCCAGCAGTTTGTTTCCGGGCTCACAGGGCTCTGGAAACACCATATATTTT	CASSLFPGSQGSGNTIYF
NA	TRBV5-5	TRBD1	TRBJ1-2	TGTGCCAGCAGCTGGGGTGGGACAGAGTATGGCTACACCTTC	CASSWGGTEYGYTF
NA	TRBV11-1	NA	TRBJ2-2	TGTGCCAGCAGCTTCCCAGGTGGCTGGGGGGAGCTGTTTTTT	CASSFPGGWGELFF
NA	TRBV6-4	NA	TRBJ1-1	TGTGCCAGCAGTGAGGAAGGGGTCGGTGAAGCTTTCTTT	CASSEEGVGEAFF
NA	TRBV9	TRBD1	TRBJ1-2	TGTGCCAGCAGCCTGTCAGGGGGCTCTGTCTATGGCTACACCTTC	CASSLSGGSVYGYTF
NA	TRBV6-7	NA	TRBJ1-1	TGTGCCAGCAGTTACTTGGGCCCGCCGAACTTGAACACTGAAGCTTTCTTT	CASSYLGPPNLNTEAFF
NA	TRBV7-3	TRBD1	TRBJ1-2	TGTGCCAGCAGCTTAACTACAGGGGGCAGTGGCTACACCTTC	CASSLTTGGSGYTF
NA	TRBV7-9	NA	TRBJ1-1	TGTGCCAGCTCCAGGGGTGGGAACACTGAAGCTTTCTTT	CASSRGGNTEAFF
NA	TRBV11-2	TRBD1	TRBJ1-2	TGTGCCAGCAGCTTAGTCGACAGGGCTCACTATGGCTACACCTTC	CASSLVDRAHYGYTF
few	TRBV4-3	TRBD2	TRBJ2-7	TGCGCCAGCAGCCAAGGGGGGGCCCTAGCGGGGGGGCTCTACGAGCAGTACTTC	CASSQGGALAGGLYEQYF
once	TRBV4-3	NA	TRBJ1-6	TGCGCCAGCAGCCAAGAGAGGGCAAATTCACCCCTCCACTTT	CASSQERANSPLHF
NA	TRBV7-9	TRBD2	TRBJ2-3	TGTGCCAGCAGCGCCAAACTAGCGAGAAAGCAGTATTTT	CASSAKLARKQYF
NA	TRBV4-3	TRBD1	TRBJ2-1	TGCGCCAGCAGCCATCCATCGGGACAGGGTTCCTACAATGAGCAGTTCTTC	CASSHPSGQGSYNEQFF